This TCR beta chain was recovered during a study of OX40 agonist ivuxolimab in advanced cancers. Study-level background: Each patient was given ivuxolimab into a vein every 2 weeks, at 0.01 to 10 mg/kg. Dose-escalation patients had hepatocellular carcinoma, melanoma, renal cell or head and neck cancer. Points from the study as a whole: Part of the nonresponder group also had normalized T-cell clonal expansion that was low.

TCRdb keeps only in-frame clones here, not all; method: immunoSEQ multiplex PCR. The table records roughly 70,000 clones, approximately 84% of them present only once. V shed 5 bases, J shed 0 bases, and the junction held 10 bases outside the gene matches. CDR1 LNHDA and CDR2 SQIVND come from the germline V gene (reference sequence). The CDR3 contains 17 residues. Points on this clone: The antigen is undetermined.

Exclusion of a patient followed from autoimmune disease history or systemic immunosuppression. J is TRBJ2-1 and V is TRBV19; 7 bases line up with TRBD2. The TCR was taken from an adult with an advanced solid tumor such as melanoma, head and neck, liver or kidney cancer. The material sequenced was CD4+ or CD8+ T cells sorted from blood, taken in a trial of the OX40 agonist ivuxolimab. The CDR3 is CASSLFRAGSSYNEQFF. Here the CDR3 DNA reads TGTGCCAGTAGTCTGTTCCGAGCGGGAAGCTCCTACAATGAGCAGTTCTTC.